The next 12 T cell receptor beta chains were all read from a single sample in a study of T-cell memory formation after mild COVID-19. In TCRdb, the 5' RACE reads were re-called with MiXCR into one record per CDR3 protein. The table lists roughly 300,000 distinct CDR3 sequences, around 13% of them singletons, with approximately 21% in the top ten. The sample was PBMCs or a T cell subset sorted from them (not recorded which). Receptor source: a man aged 18 to 35 who had mild COVID-19 (a few samples of this study predate the infection). Cell type and time point are not known.

This clonotype was recorded many times. This chain uses TRBV12-3 or TRBV12-4 with TRBJ1-4; D might be TRBD1 (5 bases). This CDR3 comprises 13 residues. V was pared by 3 bases and J by 12 bases, with 14 bases between. The CDR3 DNA reads TGTGCCAGCAGTTTGACGGGGGGAATTCAACTGTTTTTT. Translation gives CASSLTGGIQLFF.

The chain links TRBV5-1 to TRBJ1-6; 8 nucleotides align to TRBD1. CDR1 is SGHRS and CDR2 is YFSETQ in the germline V gene. The length of the CDR3 is 15 residues. J gave up 5 bases and V 1 base, and 2 bases lay outside the gene matches. For the CDR3, the DNA is TGCGCCAGCAGCTTGACAGGGGGAAATAATTCACCCCTCCACTTT. Its protein is CASSLTGGNNSPLHF.

This rearrangement joins TRBV28 to TRBJ1-5, with 8 bases identical to TRBD1. Trimming removed 3 bases from V and 3 bases from J; junction bases left unmatched: 4. This CDR3 is built from 15 residues. CDR1 MDHEN and CDR2 SYDVKM come from the germline V gene. The CDR3 sequence is CASSFGQGVNQPQHF. The CDR3 DNA is TGTGCCAGCAGTTTCGGACAGGGAGTCAATCAGCCCCAGCATTTT.

V and J are TRBV20-1 and TRBJ2-7, with TRBD2 matching over 8 bases. The CDR3 covers 15 residues. The junction had 7 bases not matched to a gene; V was cut back by 1 base and J by 2 bases. Germline V gene lookup returns CDR1 DFQATT and CDR2 SNEGSKA (reference sequence). The CDR3 here is CSARGPAGGPYEQYF. The DNA of the CDR3 is TGCAGTGCTAGAGGCCCGGCGGGGGGCCCCTACGAGCAGTACTTC.

This chain connects TRBV7-9 to TRBJ2-7; possible D gene TRBD1, 5 bases. Germline assignment: CDR1 SEHNR and CDR2 FQNEAQ (reference sequence). CDR3 length equals 13 residues. Trimming pared 5 bases from V and 2 bases from J, leaving 10 bases between. This CDR3 is CASSLQAPYEQYF. Here the CDR3 DNA reads TGTGCCAGCAGCCTACAGGCCCCCTACGAGCAGTACTTC.

In this sample, this clonotype turned up a few times. The CDR3 nucleotides read TGTGCCAGCAGCTCTCCTCGGGGGCCGAGGGGGCAGTTCTTC. Protein sequence: CASSSPRGPRGQFF. The J gene is TRBJ2-1, the V gene TRBV11-2; D tentatively fits TRBD1 or TRBD2 (6 bases each). The V gene lost 4 bases and the J gene lost 12 bases, with 19 bases spanning the gap. In germline, CDR1 is SGHAT, CDR2 FQNNGV. The CDR3 extends over 14 amino acids.

CDR3 loop: CASSQGWQGDEKLFF. DNA of the CDR3: TGCGCCAGCAGCCAAGGGTGGCAGGGGGATGAAAAACTGTTTTTT. V is TRBV4-1 and J is TRBJ1-4; 7 nucleotides line up with TRBD1. V lost 1 base, J lost 6 bases, and 5 bases stayed unmatched. Germline CDR1 reads MGHRA; CDR2 reads YSYEKL. The CDR3 sequence is 15 residues long.

This clonotype was counted a few times. The V call is TRBV2, the J call TRBJ1-1; perhaps TRBD1 as D (6 bases). V shed 5 bases and J shed 4 bases, with 11 bases lying between them. Germline CDR1 SNHLY, CDR2 FYNNEI. There are 13 residues in the CDR3. DNA of the CDR3: TGTGCCAGCAGTCAGGAACAGGGCACTGAAGCTTTCTTT. Encoded protein: CASSQEQGTEAFF.

In this sample, this clonotype turned up many times. The chain joins TRBV7-2 to TRBJ2-5; D remains unclear. The CDR3 covers 14 residues. CDR1 SGHTA and CDR2 FQGNSA come from the germline V gene. V shed 5 bases and J shed 1 base, with 11 bases lying between them. In DNA, the CDR3 is TGTGCCAGCAGCCCTCGAAGGGTCCAAGAGACCCAGTACTTC. It specifies CASSPRRVQETQYF. The entire variable domain, with the rest obtained from reference TRBV7-2 and TRBJ2-5, is as follows: GAGVSQSPSNKVTEKGKDVELRCDPISGHTALYWYRQSLGQGLEFLIYFQGNSAPDKSGLPSDRFSAERTGGSVSTLTIQRTQQEDSAVYLCASSPRRVQETQYFGPGTRLLVL.

This clonotype has a count of ten or more. This rearrangement joins TRBV2 to TRBJ2-5; 9 bases agree with TRBD2. The CDR3 has 15 amino acids. Trimming removed 3 bases from V and 3 bases from J; junction bases left unmatched: 5. Germline CDR1 and CDR2: SNHLY and FYNNEI. The CDR3 sequence: CASSDSGLAEETQYF. Written as DNA, the CDR3 is TGTGCCAGCAGTGACTCGGGACTAGCAGAAGAGACCCAGTACTTC.

The V and J genes are TRBV10-3 and TRBJ2-3; TRBD1 is a possible D gene (6 bases). CDR1 is ENHRY, CDR2 SYGVKD, per germline. This CDR3 is 16 amino acids long. V lost 2 bases, J lost 2 bases, and 14 bases lay in between. The CDR3 DNA reads TGTGCCATCAGTGAGGTTGTGGGGGCGCCCACAGATACGCAGTATTTT. It codes for CAISEVVGAPTDTQYF.

This clonotype was seen only a few times. The chain links TRBV9 to TRBJ2-7; TRBD1 matches at 7 bases. This CDR3 has 14 amino acids. Germline V gene data show CDR1 as SGDLS and CDR2 as YYNGEE. Losses at the gene ends were 4 bases for V and 0 bases for J; bases not matched to a gene: 4. The CDR3 DNA is TGTGCCAGCAGCCTGGGACAGACCTCCTACGAGCAGTACTTC. It encodes CASSLGQTSYEQYF.